This T cell receptor (beta chain) was recovered during a study of blood T cell repertoires in COVID-19. Whole-study context: Italy, Spain and the United States were the sources of the convalescent and acute COVID-19 samples. PBMCs, B-cell-depleted T cells, or T cells provided the cDNA or gDNA that made up the material.

Followed longitudinally, the Seattle patients had been enrolled during active infection. As processed by the authors: Nucleated cell counts were estimated from reference gene primer amplification. The table came from immunoSEQ multiplex PCR; TCRdb's copy has only in-frame clones and leaves some out. V, J and clone size are those of that table, while D and trimming were read from the DNA. The sample yields some 57,000 clones, 70% to 85% seen once. The V gene end was trimmed by 2 bases and the J gene end by 4 bases; junction bases not matched to a gene: 5. The CDR3 is 15 residues long. Germline V CDR1 and CDR2: SEHNR, FQNEAQ (reference sequence).

The receptor comes from an elderly man with COVID-19, enrolled during active disease. Sequenced: peripheral blood. The rearrangement uses TRBV7-9 and TRBJ1-3, with 7 positions matching TRBD1. Here the CDR3 reads CASSLKGQPGNTIYF. The CDR3 DNA follows: TGTGCCAGCAGCTTAAAGGGACAGCCCGGAAACACCATATATTTT.